This TCR beta chain was sequenced in a study of Ad26.COV2.S vaccination and SARS-CoV-2 variants. Profiled with immunoSEQ multiplex PCR; TCRdb holds only in-frame clones, not every one. This sample has about 350,000 clones, with about 91% found just once. The germline CDR1 and CDR2 sequences are MNHEY and SMNVEV (reference sequence). This CDR3 has 13 residues. Trimming shortened V by 2 bases and J by 8 bases, and 12 bases separated the two germline ends. This TCR derives from a human donor who had recovered from COVID-19. The sequencing here drew on peripheral blood, taken after recovery from COVID-19. This sequence joins TRBV27 and TRBJ1-2, with D unclear. The CDR3 here is CASSLEAVGGYTF. The CDR3 DNA follows: TGTGCCAGCAGTTTAGAGGCGGTGGGGGGCTACACCTTC.